This TCR beta chain is from a study of cytotoxic CD8 clonotypes in ibrutinib-treated CLL. Background on the study: On average, each sample had approximately 260,000 productive templates and approximately 100,000 productive rearrangements.

Of note for this clone: Its antigen is still unknown.

J was trimmed by 4 bases and V by 2 bases; bases with no gene match: 6. This CDR3 is built from 16 residues. Germline-derived CDR1 and CDR2 are LNHDA and SQIVND (reference sequence). Findings and limits, study-wide: Rare overall, public clonotypes shrank or held steady under therapy.

TCRdb's copy holds only in-frame clones and misses some; the assay was immunoSEQ multiplex PCR. This table has about 140,000 clones, approximately 90% appearing once. V usage is TRBV19 and J usage is TRBJ2-1, with 9 bases fitting TRBD2. The receptor was derived from a human donor with chronic lymphocytic leukemia. The specimen comprised PBMCs, sampled after 12 months of ibrutinib treatment. The CDR3 DNA reads TGTGCCAGTAGTATACGGGCTAGCGGGGTATACAATGAGCAGTTCTTC. It specifies CASSIRASGVYNEQFF.